Below, 7 T cell receptor beta chains from the same sample are listed, as sequenced in a study of regulatory T cells in long-lasting Graves disease. Building of the TCR beta libraries involved iRepertoire HTBI primers and Arm-PCR of CDR3 regions. TCRdb re-called the multiplex PCR reads with MiXCR, one entry per CDR3 protein. The sample holds 500,000 to 800,000 distinct CDR3 sequences, around 30% seen once. Indicated time point: persistent/refractory GD, antithyroid drugs over 5 years with positive TRAb. PBMC-extracted RNA yielded the TCR library. Sequencing was performed on peripheral blood mononuclear cells (PBMCs), taken when the disease was refractory, from a patient treated with antithyroid drugs. The receptor source for this set is a female donor with Graves disease.

This clonotype was found a few times. This sequence joins TRBV6-5 and TRBJ1-2; TRBD1 matches 9 bases. Germline CDR1 is MNHEY and CDR2 is SVGAGI. The CDR3 is 15 residues long. Trimming took 4 bases from V and 8 from J; bases not matched to a gene: 11. The CDR3 DNA follows: TGTGCCAGCAGTTTTGGGACAGGGTCATATAAAGGCTACACCTTC. Its protein is CASSFGTGSYKGYTF.

This clonotype was seen a few times. The chain joins TRBV19 to TRBJ2-5; 8 bases match TRBD2. The CDR3 contains 17 residues. The J segment lost 2 bases and the V segment lost 3 bases, leaving 11 bases of the junction unmatched. CDR1 is LNHDA and CDR2 is SQIVND in the germline V gene (reference sequence). The DNA of the CDR3 is TGTGCCAGTAGTATTCAAAATCGGCCTAGCGGGCAAGAGACCCAGTACTTC. This gives the protein CASSIQNRPSGQETQYF. The full variable domain, with the rest looked up from reference TRBV19 and TRBJ2-5, is DGGITQSPKYLFRKEGQNVTLSCEQNLNHDAMYWYRQDPGQGLRLIYYSQIVNDFQKGDIAEGYSVSREKKESFPLTVTSAQKNPTAFYLCASSIQNRPSGQETQYFGPGTRLLVL.

The sample holds many counts of this clonotype. The chain is built from TRBV2 and TRBJ1-4, with D hard to call. The CDR3 is 12 amino acids. Germline V lookup: CDR1 SNHLY, CDR2 FYNNEI. V was cut by 6 bases and J by 9 bases, with 11 bases left in between. As DNA, the CDR3 is TGTGCCAGCAGGGCGGTTGAGCAAAAACTGTTTTTT. It yields the protein CASRAVEQKLFF.

This clonotype was observed many times. V and J are TRBV28 and TRBJ1-6; D gene ambiguous. Trimming took 3 bases from V and 7 from J, leaving 10 bases between them. Germline V lookup: CDR1 MDHEN, CDR2 SYDVKM. The CDR3 is 14 residues long. CDR3 region: CASSFGQANSPLHF. CDR3 sequence (DNA): TGTGCCAGCAGTTTCGGGCAGGCAAATTCACCCCTCCACTTT. Based on the CDR3 plus reference TRBV28 and TRBJ1-6, the full variable domain is DVKVTQSSRYLVKRTGEKVFLECVQDMDHENMFWYRQDPGLGLRLIYFSYDVKMKEKGDIPEGYSVSREKKERFSLILESASTNQTSMYLCASSFGQANSPLHFGNGTRLTVT.

V usage is TRBV6-2 or TRBV6-3 and J usage is TRBJ1-5, with D maybe TRBD1 (5 bases). The CDR3 extends over 16 amino acids. The germline V and J ends were trimmed by 5 bases and 9 bases, with 23 bases remaining between them. The V gene's germline CDR1 is MNHEY and CDR2 SVGEGT. CDR3 sequence reads: CASSERSVEPGGPQHF. DNA of the CDR3: TGTGCCAGCAGTGAAAGGAGTGTGGAGCCCGGGGGGCCCCAGCATTTT.

The rearrangement uses TRBV11-3 and TRBJ1-2; D unresolved. Trimming left V 5 bases short and J 4 bases short, with 11 bases between. CDR1 SGHNT and CDR2 YENEEA come from the germline V gene. The CDR3 consists of 13 residues. The CDR3 loop reads CASSQTTIYGYTF. DNA of the CDR3: TGTGCCAGCAGCCAGACGACAATCTATGGCTACACCTTC.

This chain joins TRBV6-1 and TRBJ2-2; 8 bases are a match to TRBD2. The CDR3 is 16 residues long. V shed 6 bases, J shed 0 bases, and the junction held 6 bases outside the gene matches. CDR1 MNHNS and CDR2 SASEGT come from the germline V gene. CDR3 sequence (DNA): TGTGCCAGCAGACCGGGGGGGGGGGCGAACACCGGGGAGCTGTTTTTT. Amino acid sequence: CASRPGGGANTGELFF.